This T cell receptor (beta chain) appears in the sequencing data of a study of cytomegalovirus exposure and HLA in healthy donors. About this clone: Its antigen is undetermined. A junction boundary mismatches the germline segment, possibly from a read error.

Whole-study findings and limits: A later analysis found most CMV-associated TCR beta chains apparently HLA-restricted.

The CDR3 is 15 residues long. Germline V CDR1 and CDR2: SEHNR, FQNEAQ (reference sequence). Amplification used 60 Vbeta primers and 13 Jbeta primers. Assay: immunoSEQ multiplex PCR; the TCRdb copy retains only in-frame clones and omits some. Among around 40,000 clones listed, roughly 80% were seen once. This rearrangement joins TRBV7-9 to TRBJ2-7; D ambiguous. Sequencing used PBMCs. The sequence derives from a woman in her late teens or twenties in good health and CMV-seropositive. CDR3 sequence: CSSSLESVNGAEQYF. CDR3 nucleotides: TGTTCCAGCAGCTTAGAGTCGGTTAATGGAGCCGAGCAGTACTTC.